The entry below gives a single T cell receptor beta chain sequence along with its context. This entry belongs to a study of technical replicates of blood from four donors. The assay was immunoSEQ multiplex PCR, and TCRdb's table has in-frame clones only and misses some. The sample shows over 60,000 clones, 93% of them seen only once. The J segment lost 7 bases and the V segment lost 6 bases, leaving 13 bases of the junction unmatched. This CDR3 is 15 amino acids long. CDR1 MDHEN and CDR2 SYDVKM come from the germline V gene. This chain uses TRBV28 with TRBJ2-3; 7 positions match TRBD2. The sequencing input was T cells isolated from PBMCs. The sequence was obtained from a human donor in good health. CDR3 coding DNA: TGTGCCAGCAGCTGGAGCCGGGACTATAAGTATACGCAGTATTTT. This encodes CASSWSRDYKYTQYF.